This TCR beta chain was identified in a study of T cells in tuberculosis. Findings of the study overall: Low-affinity CD1B-GMM tetramer-binding T cells may have been missed.

Cells were sorted from thawed PBMC rested overnight and stained with GMM-loaded CD1B tetramer, viability dye and anti-CD3. CD1B tetramers were loaded with Rhodococcus equi-derived C32 glucose monomycolate. Profiled with immunoSEQ multiplex PCR; TCRdb holds only in-frame clones, not every one. This sample yields tens of thousands of clones, of which approximately 91% are seen a single time; 1.5% to 2% belongs to the top ten. CDR3 length equals 13 residues. The V end lost 3 bases, the J end lost 4 bases, and 9 bases lay between the germline ends. Looked up from germline, CDR1 is LNHDA and CDR2 is SQIVND (reference sequence).

This chain joins TRBV19 and TRBJ1-2; D gene uncertain. The source is an adult woman with latent tuberculosis. Sequencing used CD1b-GMM tetramer-negative cells sorted from PBMCs. CDR3 protein: CASSMGQRYGYTF. In nucleotides, the CDR3 is TGTGCCAGTAGTATGGGTCAGCGCTATGGCTACACCTTC.